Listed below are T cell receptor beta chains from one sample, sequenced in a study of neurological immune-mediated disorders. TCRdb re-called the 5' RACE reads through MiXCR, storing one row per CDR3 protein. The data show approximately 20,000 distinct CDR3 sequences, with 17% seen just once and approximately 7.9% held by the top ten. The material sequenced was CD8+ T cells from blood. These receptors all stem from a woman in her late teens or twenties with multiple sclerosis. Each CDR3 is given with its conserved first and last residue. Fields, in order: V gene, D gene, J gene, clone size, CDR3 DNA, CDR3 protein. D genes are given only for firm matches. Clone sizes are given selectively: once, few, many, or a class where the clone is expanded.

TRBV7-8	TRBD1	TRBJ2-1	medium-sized	TGTGCCAGCAGCGCACTCAGGGGGAACAAAGACAATGAGCAGTTCTTC	CASSALRGNKDNEQFF
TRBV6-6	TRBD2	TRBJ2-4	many	TGTGCCAGCAGTTACCCAGCGGGGGTAGCCAAAAACATTCAGTACTTC	CASSYPAGVAKNIQYF
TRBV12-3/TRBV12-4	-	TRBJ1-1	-	TGTGCCAGCTTCACCACGTCACGTCGCACTGAAGCTTTCTTT	CASFTTSRRTEAFF
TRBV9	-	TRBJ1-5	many	TGTGCCAGCAGCGCCTTTTACGATTTTAATAGCAATCAGCCCCAGCATTTT	CASSAFYDFNSNQPQHF
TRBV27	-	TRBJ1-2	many	TGTGCCAGCAGTGGGGACGGGAGTATCTATGGCTACACCTTC	CASSGDGSIYGYTF
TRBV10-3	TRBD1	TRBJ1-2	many	TGTGCCATCAGTGACCCAGGGGGCCAGGGGAACTATGGCTACACCTTC	CAISDPGGQGNYGYTF
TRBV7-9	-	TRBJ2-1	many	TGTGCCAGCAGCTCCGGGACCGCCACCTACAATGAGCAGTTCTTC	CASSSGTATYNEQFF
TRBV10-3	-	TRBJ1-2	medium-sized	TGTGCCATCAGTGGAGAGGGAAATGGCTACACCTTC	CAISGEGNGYTF
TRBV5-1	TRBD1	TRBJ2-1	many	TGCGCCAGCAGCTTGGTGGGACAGGTATTGGATGGTGAGCAGTTCTTC	CASSLVGQVLDGEQFF
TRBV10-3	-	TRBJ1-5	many	TGTGCCATCAGTGAGTCGATGAGGCGGGACCAGGGTCAGCCCCAGCATTTT	CAISESMRRDQGQPQHF
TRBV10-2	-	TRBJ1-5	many	TGCGCCAGCAGTGAGTCAGGGACGTTCGGTAGTCAGCCCCAGCATTTT	CASSESGTFGSQPQHF
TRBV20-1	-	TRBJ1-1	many	TGCAGTGCTAGTGCCGCCGGGTCCCACACTGAAGCTTTCTTT	CSASAAGSHTEAFF
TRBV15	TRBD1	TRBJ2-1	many	TGTGCCACCAGCAGAGCCAGACAGGGGCTAAGGGAGCAGTTCTTC	CATSRARQGLREQFF
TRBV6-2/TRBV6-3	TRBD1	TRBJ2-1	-	TGTGCCAGCAGTACTGGACAGGTGATCTACAATGAGCAGTTCTTC	CASSTGQVIYNEQFF
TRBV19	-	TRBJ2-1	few	TGTGCCAGTAGTATATCTGGCGGGAACCTTTACAATGAGCAGTTCTTC	CASSISGGNLYNEQFF
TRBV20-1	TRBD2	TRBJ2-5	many	TGCAGTGCTAGTGGACTAGCGGGAGGGGTGTACCAAGAGACCCAGTACTTC	CSASGLAGGVYQETQYF
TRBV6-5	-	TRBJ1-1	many	TGTGCCAGCATCGCTCAGGGCACTGAAGCTTTCTTT	CASIAQGTEAFF
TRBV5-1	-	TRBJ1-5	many	TGCGCCAGCAGTATACAGGGCGGTGGACAGCCCCAGCATTTT	CASSIQGGGQPQHF
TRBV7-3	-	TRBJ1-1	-	TGTGCCAGCAGCTTATCGCCCAAGGTGGCTGAAGCTTTCTTT	CASSLSPKVAEAFF
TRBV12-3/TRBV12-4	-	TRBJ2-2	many	TGTGCCAGCAGTTTAGGGTACGGCGGGGAGCTGTTTTTT	CASSLGYGGELFF
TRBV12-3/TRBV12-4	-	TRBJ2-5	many	TGTGCCAGCAGTTTATATCTCGGAGGGACAGAGGAGACCCAGTACTTC	CASSLYLGGTEETQYF
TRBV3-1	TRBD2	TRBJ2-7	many	TGTGCCAGCAGCCCCGGACTAGCGGGGGGCTACGAGCAGTACTTC	CASSPGLAGGYEQYF
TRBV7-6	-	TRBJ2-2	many	TGTGCCAGCACAAAGGGACCGCCGTCCACCGGGGAGCTGTTTTTT	CASTKGPPSTGELFF
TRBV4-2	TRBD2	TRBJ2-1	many	TGTGCCAGCAGCCAAGATGGCGCGGGGGAGTACAATGAGCAGTTCTTC	CASSQDGAGEYNEQFF
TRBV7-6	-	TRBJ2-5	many	TGTGCCAGCAGCTTAGGTCAGGTAGAGACCCAGTACTTC	CASSLGQVETQYF
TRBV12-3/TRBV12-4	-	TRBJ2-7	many	TGTGCCAGCAGTCCGAGATACGAGCAGTACTTC	CASSPRYEQYF
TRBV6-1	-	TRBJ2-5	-	TGTGCCAGCAGATATCGGGAGGGGGCTCAGCGGCCTCAAGAGACCCAGTACTTC	CASRYREGAQRPQETQYF
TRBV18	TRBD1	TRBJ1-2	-	TGTGCCAGCTCACCACTGATCCGACAGGGCCCATATGGCTACACCTTC	CASSPLIRQGPYGYTF
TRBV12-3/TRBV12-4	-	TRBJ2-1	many	TGTGCCGCGTCGGACGGAGTACCTGAGCAGTTCTTC	CAASDGVPEQFF
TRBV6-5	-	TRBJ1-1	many	TGTGCCTCCCGAGAGGGGCAGCTCCCTTTACAAGCTTTCTTT	CASREGQLPLQAFF
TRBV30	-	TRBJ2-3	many	TGTGCCTTCGATGAGGATACGCAGTATTTT	CAFDEDTQYF
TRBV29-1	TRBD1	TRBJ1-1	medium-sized	TGCAGCGCCAGGGGGGAGGACAGCATGAACACTGAAGCTTTCTTT	CSARGEDSMNTEAFF
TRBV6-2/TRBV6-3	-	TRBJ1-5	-	TGTGCCAGCAGTTACTCGCCCAATCAGCCCCAGCATTTT	CASSYSPNQPQHF
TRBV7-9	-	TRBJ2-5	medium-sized	TGTGCCAGCAGCCGTCTTTCAGGACAAGAGACCCAGTACTTC	CASSRLSGQETQYF
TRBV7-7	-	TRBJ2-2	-	TGTGCTAGCAGCTTAGCATCCGGCACCGGGGAGCTGTTTTTT	CASSLASGTGELFF
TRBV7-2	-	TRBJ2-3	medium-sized	TGTGCCAGCAGCTCTTTGGGAGGCAGGGAATCAGATACGCAGTATTTT	CASSSLGGRESDTQYF
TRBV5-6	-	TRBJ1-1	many	TGTGCCAGCAGCTTGGCCGCGAGGAACACTGAAGCTTTCTTT	CASSLAARNTEAFF
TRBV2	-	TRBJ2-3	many	TGTGCCAGCGTCCCCAAGGGTTCGACAGATACGCAGTATTTT	CASVPKGSTDTQYF
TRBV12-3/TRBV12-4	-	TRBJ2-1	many	TGTGCCAGCAGTTTGAGTAGCGGTAACAATGAGCAGTTCTTC	CASSLSSGNNEQFF
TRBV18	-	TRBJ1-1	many	TGTGCCAGCTCACCACACCATGGCCCGGACACTGAAGCTTTCTTT	CASSPHHGPDTEAFF
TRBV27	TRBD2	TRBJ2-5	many	TGTGCCAGCAGTGAGACTAGCGGGGTTTGGGAGACCCAGTACTTC	CASSETSGVWETQYF
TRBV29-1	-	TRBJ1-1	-	TGCAGCGTTGAAAAGGGGGGGGGCACTGAAGCTTTCTTT	CSVEKGGGTEAFF
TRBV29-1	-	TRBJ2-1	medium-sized	TGCAGCGTTGGGGGGGCAGGGTTGCTCAATGAGCAGTTCTTC	CSVGGAGLLNEQFF
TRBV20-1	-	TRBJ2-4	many	TGCAGTGCTAGAGTGACGGACATAGCAGATACCTTC	CSARVTDIADTF
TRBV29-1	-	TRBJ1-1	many	TGCAGCGTTGCAGTCATTGGGGAGGGCACTGAAGCTTTCTTT	CSVAVIGEGTEAFF